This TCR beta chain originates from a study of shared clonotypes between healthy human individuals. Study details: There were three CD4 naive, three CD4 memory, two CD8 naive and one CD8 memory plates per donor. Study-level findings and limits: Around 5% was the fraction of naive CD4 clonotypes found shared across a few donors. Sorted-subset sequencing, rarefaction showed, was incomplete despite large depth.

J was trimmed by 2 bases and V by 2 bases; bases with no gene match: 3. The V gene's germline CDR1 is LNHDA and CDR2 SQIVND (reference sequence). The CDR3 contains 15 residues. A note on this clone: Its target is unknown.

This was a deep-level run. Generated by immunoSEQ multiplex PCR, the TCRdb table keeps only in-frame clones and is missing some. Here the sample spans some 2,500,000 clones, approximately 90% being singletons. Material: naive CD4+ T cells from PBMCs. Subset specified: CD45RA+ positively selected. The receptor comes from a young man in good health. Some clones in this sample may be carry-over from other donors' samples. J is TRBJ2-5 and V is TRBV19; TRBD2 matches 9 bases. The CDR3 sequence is CASSITSGYQETQYF. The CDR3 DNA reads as TGTGCCAGTAGTATAACTAGCGGGTATCAAGAGACCCAGTACTTC.